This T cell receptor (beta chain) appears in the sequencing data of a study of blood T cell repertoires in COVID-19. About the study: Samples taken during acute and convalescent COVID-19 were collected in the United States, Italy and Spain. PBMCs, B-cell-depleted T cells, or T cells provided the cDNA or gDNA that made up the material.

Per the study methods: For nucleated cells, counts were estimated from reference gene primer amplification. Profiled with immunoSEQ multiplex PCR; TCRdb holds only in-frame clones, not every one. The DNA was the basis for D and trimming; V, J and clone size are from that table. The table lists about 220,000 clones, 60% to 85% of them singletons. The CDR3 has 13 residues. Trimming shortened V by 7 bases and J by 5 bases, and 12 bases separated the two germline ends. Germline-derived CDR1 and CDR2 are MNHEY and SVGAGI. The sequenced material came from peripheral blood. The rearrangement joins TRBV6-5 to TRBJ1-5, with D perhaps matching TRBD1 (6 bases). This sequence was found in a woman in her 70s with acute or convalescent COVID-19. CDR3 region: CASTVRGYQPQHF. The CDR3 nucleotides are TGTGCCAGCACTGTCAGGGGATATCAGCCCCAGCATTTT.